A selection of T cell receptor beta chains follows, all from one sample in a study of cytomegalovirus exposure and HLA in healthy donors. Generated by immunoSEQ multiplex PCR, the TCRdb table keeps only in-frame clones and is missing some. In total, the table holds 150,000 to 200,000 clones. Sequencing used PBMCs. These TCRs come from a woman in her late teens or twenties in good health and CMV-seropositive. Both conserved end residues are part of each CDR3. A D gene is named only where the DNA matches it firmly.

v_gene,j_gene,d_gene,CDR3nt,CDR3aa
TRBV7-2,TRBJ2-5,.,TGTGCCAGCAGCCGAGGAGCGGTGTACCAAGAGACCCAGTACTTC,CASSRGAVYQETQYF
TRBV6-6,TRBJ2-2,.,TGTGCCAGCAGTTATGGGTTAGCGACGGCCGGGGAGCTGTTTTTT,CASSYGLATAGELFF
TRBV6-1,TRBJ1-2,TRBD1,TGTGCCAGCAGTGAAGCACGAGAAGGCAGGGGGGATGGCTACACCTTC,CASSEAREGRGDGYTF
TRBV27,TRBJ2-1,TRBD1,TGTGCCAGCGAACCCGGACAGGGGCGCTACAAACCTTTCTACAATGAGCAGTTCTTC,CASEPGQGRYKPFYNEQFF
TRBV5-1,TRBJ1-3,.,TGCGCCAGCAGCACAGGCTGGGGAAACACCATATATTTT,CASSTGWGNTIYF
TRBV6-5,TRBJ2-3,TRBD1,TGTGCCAGCACAACAGGGGGCACAGATACGCAGTATTTT,CASTTGGTDTQYF
TRBV10-3,TRBJ2-1,.,TGTGCCATCAGTGAGTCGGGCCCGAGAGCCTACAATGAGCAGTTCTTC,CAISESGPRAYNEQFF
TRBV30,TRBJ2-5,TRBD1,TGTGCCTGGAGTGTACTTGGGACAGAGAAGGGTACCCAGTACTTC,CAWSVLGTEKGTQYF
TRBV5-1,TRBJ2-7,.,TGCGCCAGCAGCTTGGATAGTACTCCCTACGAGCAGTACTTC,CASSLDSTPYEQYF
TRBV6-4,TRBJ2-3,TRBD2,TGTGCCAGCAGTGAGCGGGGGAGCACAGATACGCAGTATTTT,CASSERGSTDTQYF
TRBV6-1,TRBJ2-2,.,TGTGCCAGCTGGTTAGGGACTTTGCCCGGGGAGCTGTTTTTT,CASWLGTLPGELFF
TRBV5-1,TRBJ2-3,TRBD2,TGCGCCAGCAGCTTGCCTAGCGGTAGCACAGATACGCAGTATTTT,CASSLPSGSTDTQYF
TRBV6-5,TRBJ2-5,TRBD2,TGTGCCAGCAGCCATAGCGGGAGGGCTTTGGAGACCCAGTACTTC,CASSHSGRALETQYF
TRBV29-1,TRBJ1-1,.,TGCAGCGGACGACGGCGGGGGGACACTGAAGCTTTCTTT,CSGRRRGDTEAFF
TRBV6-6,TRBJ2-5,TRBD2,TGTGCCAGCAGAAGACTAGCGGGGCAGAGTGAGACCCAGTACTTC,CASRRLAGQSETQYF
TRBV7-3,TRBJ1-1,TRBD1,TGTGCCAGCAGCGGAACAGGGGGCCGAGGCACTGAAGCTTTCTTT,CASSGTGGRGTEAFF
TRBV18,TRBJ2-7,TRBD2,TGTGCCAGCTCACCGGGACTAGCGGGAATCTACGAGCAGTACTTC,CASSPGLAGIYEQYF
TRBV9,TRBJ1-1,.,TGTGCCAGCAGCGCGAGATTGAACACTGAAGCTTTCTTT,CASSARLNTEAFF
TRBV19,TRBJ1-2,.,TGTACCAGTACCTTGGGGCGAGGAGGGGATGGCTACACCTTC,CTSTLGRGGDGYTF
TRBV30,TRBJ1-2,TRBD1,TGTGCCTGGAGTTTATCAGGGGGCGGAAGATATGGCTACACCTTC,CAWSLSGGGRYGYTF
TRBV27,TRBJ2-3,.,TGTGCCAGCAGTTTTGAAGGAGTGGGTCAGCCCCAGTATTTT,CASSFEGVGQPQYF
TRBV29-1,TRBJ1-1,.,TGCAGCGACACGGGAGGACGTAACACTGAAGCTTTCTTT,CSDTGGRNTEAFF
TRBV5-4,TRBJ1-1,.,TGTGCCAGCAGCTTGGATGAGTGGACAGTGAACACTGAAGCTTTCTTT,CASSLDEWTVNTEAFF
TRBV10-3,TRBJ2-7,TRBD2,TGTGCCATCAGTGAGTCATCGGGGGGGTTTAACGAGCAGTACTTC,CAISESSGGFNEQYF
TRBV5-1,TRBJ2-1,TRBD1,TGCGCCAGCAGCATGTCCGGGACAGGGTCCTACAATGAGCAGTTCTTC,CASSMSGTGSYNEQFF
TRBV2,TRBJ1-5,.,TGTGCCAGCAGTGGAGAAGGCCGATACTCTGGGGGGCAGCCCCAGCATTTT,CASSGEGRYSGGQPQHF
TRBV4-3,TRBJ2-1,.,TGCGCCAGCAGCCAAGGCGGGCTAGCAAACAATGAGCAGTTCTTC,CASSQGGLANNEQFF
TRBV7-9,TRBJ2-1,TRBD2,TGTGCCAGCAGCTTAGCACGCGGGGGGGATAGGAATGAGCAGTTCTTC,CASSLARGGDRNEQFF
TRBV27,TRBJ2-7,TRBD2,TGTGCCAGCAGTTTCTCTAGCGGGAGTAGTGTTTACGAGCAGTACTTC,CASSFSSGSSVYEQYF
TRBV11-1,TRBJ1-1,TRBD1,TGTGCCAGCAGCCCCCGACAGGGGGGACGGAACACTGAAGCTTTCTTT,CASSPRQGGRNTEAFF
TRBV5-6,TRBJ2-7,TRBD2,TGTGCCAGCAGCTTGTGGCCCGGACTAGTCTACGAGCAGTACTTC,CASSLWPGLVYEQYF
TRBV7-8,TRBJ1-3,TRBD1,TGTGCCAGCAGCTGGGGGACAGGGGGCTCCAGCTCTGGAAACACCATATATTTT,CASSWGTGGSSSGNTIYF
TRBV6-5,TRBJ1-1,TRBD1,TGTGCCAGCAGCCCACTCCCAGGGGGGAACACTGAAGCTTTCTTT,CASSPLPGGNTEAFF
TRBV2,TRBJ1-1,.,TGTGCCAGCAGTAAACGGACATTCATGAACACTGAAGCTTTCTTT,CASSKRTFMNTEAFF
TRBV28,TRBJ2-7,.,TGCGCCAGCAGTTTCCCGCGGCCTGTCGAGCAGTACTTC,CASSFPRPVEQYF
TRBV10-3,TRBJ2-5,.,TGTGCCATCAGTGAGCCAGGGGCAAAGGAGACCCAGTACTTC,CAISEPGAKETQYF
TRBV10-1,TRBJ1-1,.,TGCGCCAGCAGTGAAACAGTCTACACTGAAGCTTTCTTT,CASSETVYTEAFF
TRBV27,TRBJ1-4,.,TGTGCCAGCAGACAGGGCGGTGAAAAACTGTTTTTT,CASRQGGEKLFF
TRBV15,TRBJ2-7,.,TGTGCCACCAGCGTCCGCACCGGGGAGCAGTACTTC,CATSVRTGEQYF
TRBV6-4,TRBJ1-1,.,TGTGCCAGCAGTGCCAATTCGAACACTGAAGCTTTCTTT,CASSANSNTEAFF
TRBV4-2,TRBJ1-2,.,TGTGCCAGCAGCCAAGGCCGGGAAAACTATGGCTACACCTTC,CASSQGRENYGYTF
TRBV2,TRBJ2-1,.,TGTGCCAGCAGCTACAGGGAAGGAGACAATGAGCAGTTCTTC,CASSYREGDNEQFF
TRBV6-5,TRBJ2-5,TRBD2,TGTGCCAGCAGTTACAGCGGGGGGTCCGGGGGAGAGACCCAGTACTTC,CASSYSGGSGGETQYF
TRBV7-6,TRBJ2-3,.,TGTGCCAGCAGCTTAGCGACTAAACCCCTGAGGGATACGCAGTATTTT,CASSLATKPLRDTQYF
TRBV2,TRBJ1-1,.,TGTGCCAGCATTCAGGAAGTGAACACTGAAGCTTTCTTT,CASIQEVNTEAFF
TRBV18,TRBJ2-3,TRBD1,TGTGCCAGCTCACCACAGCCTACAGGGGCAGATACGCAGTATTTT,CASSPQPTGADTQYF
TRBV6-5,TRBJ2-2,TRBD2,TGTGCCAGCAGTAGAAGGCGGGGGACCGGGGAGCTGTTTTTT,CASSRRRGTGELFF
TRBV2,TRBJ2-7,.,TGTGCTACCGGGAGCCTCTACGAGCAGTACTTC,CATGSLYEQYF
TRBV2,TRBJ1-1,TRBD1,TGTGCCAGCAGGGACAGGGGGCCGGGCACTGAAGCTTTCTTT,CASRDRGPGTEAFF
TRBV4-2,TRBJ2-2,.,TGTGCCAGCAGCCCTCAGGACAGATTGGGTTCCGGGGAGCTGTTTTTT,CASSPQDRLGSGELFF
TRBV18,TRBJ1-5,.,TGTGCCAGCTCACCTGAGCCCGGTAACCTGGGGGGGCCCCAGCATTTT,CASSPEPGNLGGPQHF
TRBV7-2,TRBJ1-1,.,TGTGCCAGCACCCCCCCAGGGGTCACTGAAGCTTTCTTT,CASTPPGVTEAFF
TRBV6-1,TRBJ2-7,.,TGTGCCAGCAGAAACAGGGAGCCCTACGAGCAGTACTTC,CASRNREPYEQYF
TRBV5-1,TRBJ1-1,.,TGCGCCAGCAGCTCCTGGGGGGGGGATGAGACTGAAGCTTTCTTT,CASSSWGGDETEAFF
TRBV7-4,TRBJ2-7,TRBD1,TGTGCCAGCAGCTCGCCGGGACAGGTTTGCGAGCAGTACTTC,CASSSPGQVCEQYF